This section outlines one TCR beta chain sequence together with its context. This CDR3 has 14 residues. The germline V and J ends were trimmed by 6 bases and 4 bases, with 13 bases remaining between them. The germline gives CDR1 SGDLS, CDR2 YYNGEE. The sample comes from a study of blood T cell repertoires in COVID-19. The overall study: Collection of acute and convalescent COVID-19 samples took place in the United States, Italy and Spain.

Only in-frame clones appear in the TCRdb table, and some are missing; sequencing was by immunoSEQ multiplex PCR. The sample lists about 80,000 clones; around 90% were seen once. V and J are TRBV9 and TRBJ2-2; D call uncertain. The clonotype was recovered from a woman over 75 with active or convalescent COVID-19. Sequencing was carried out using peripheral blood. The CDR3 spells CASNLRDSTGELFF. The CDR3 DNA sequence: TGTGCCAGCAACCTTAGAGATTCCACCGGGGAGCTGTTTTTT. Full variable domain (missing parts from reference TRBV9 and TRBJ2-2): DSGVTQTPKHLITATGQRVTLRCSPRSGDLSVYWYQQSLDQGLQFLIQYYNGEERAKGNILERFSAQQFPDLHSELNLSSLELGDSALYFCASNLRDSTGELFFGEGSRLTVL.